The 27 T cell receptor beta chains below come from one sample, sequenced in a study of OX40 agonist ivuxolimab in advanced cancers. TCRdb keeps only in-frame clones here, not all; method: immunoSEQ multiplex PCR. The sample has 60,000 to 80,000 clones; approximately 82% are singletons. The sample here was CD4+ or CD8+ T cells sorted from blood, taken in a trial of the OX40 agonist ivuxolimab. These receptors came from an adult with an advanced solid tumor such as melanoma, head and neck, liver or kidney cancer.

The V call is TRBV5-4, the J call TRBJ2-7; weak D call: TRBD2 (6 bases). The CDR3 contains 13 residues. V was cut by 5 bases and J by 3 bases, with 12 bases left in between. Germline V lookup: CDR1 SGHNT, CDR2 YYREEE (reference sequence). CDR3: CASSASDHYEQYF. DNA of the CDR3: TGTGCCAGCAGTGCTAGCGACCACTACGAGCAGTACTTC. The full variable domain, completed using reference TRBV5-4 and TRBJ2-7, is ETGVTQSPTHLIKTRGQQVTLRCSSQSGHNTVSWYQQALGQGPQFIFQYYREEENGRGNFPPRFSGLQFPNYSSELNVNALELDDSALYLCASSASDHYEQYFGPGTRLTVT.

The chain links TRBV9 to TRBJ1-1; D ambiguous. The CDR3 loop spans 13 amino acids. Germline CDR1 is SGDLS and CDR2 is YYNGEE. V dropped 0 bases and J dropped 3 bases, with 6 bases sitting between them. The CDR3 loop reads CASSVERDTEAFF. The CDR3 region has the DNA TGTGCCAGCAGCGTAGAACGGGACACTGAAGCTTTCTTT.

The chain couples TRBV6-1 to TRBJ1-1; D possibly corresponds to TRBD1 (5 bases). V lost 7 bases and J 8 bases, leaving 11 bases between the germline ends. Germline CDR1 MNHNS, CDR2 SASEGT. This CDR3 contains 11 residues. The DNA for the CDR3 is TGTGCCAGCAAGGAGGAGGGGGAAGCTTTCTTT. Protein sequence: CASKEEGEAFF.

J is TRBJ2-1 and V is TRBV7-2, with 9 bases fitting TRBD2. The CDR3 covers 16 residues. J was trimmed by 7 bases and V by 5 bases; bases with no gene match: 12. Germline V gene sequence: CDR1 SGHTA, CDR2 FQGNSA. The CDR3 reads CASSQHAGGTGNEQFF. The DNA for the CDR3 is TGTGCCAGCAGCCAACATGCGGGAGGGACGGGGAATGAGCAGTTCTTC.

In this sample, this clone turned up once. The chain recombines TRBV10-3 with TRBJ2-2; perhaps TRBD2 as D (6 bases). The CDR3 is 12 residues long. Trimming stripped 4 bases from V and 7 bases from J, with 7 bases between. Germline loops: CDR1 ENHRY, CDR2 SYGVKD. CDR3 DNA: TGTGCCATCAGTGTGGGGGGCGGGGAGCTGTTTTTT. This codes for CAISVGGGELFF.

The chain joins TRBV7-9 to TRBJ1-5; the D gene is possibly TRBD1 (5 bases). V was trimmed by 5 bases and J by 3 bases, leaving 14 bases between them. The CDR3 sequence is 15 residues long. In germline, CDR1 is SEHNR, CDR2 FQNEAQ (reference sequence). The CDR3 region is CASSLVGRANQPQHF. DNA for the CDR3: TGTGCCAGCAGCCTAGTCGGCAGGGCCAATCAGCCCCAGCATTTT.

The rearrangement uses TRBV4-3 and TRBJ2-2; possibly TRBD1 for D (6 bases). V lost 0 bases and J 3 bases, leaving 11 bases between the germline ends. CDR1 and CDR2 (germline): LGHNA, YSLEER. The CDR3 is 16 residues long. CDR3 protein: CASSQDPRGDTGELFF. The CDR3 region has the DNA TGCGCCAGCAGCCAAGATCCCAGGGGCGACACCGGGGAGCTGTTTTTT.

The V call is TRBV27, the J call TRBJ2-5, with a tentative D call TRBD1 (6 bases). Trimming took off 6 bases at V and 0 bases at J, with 11 bases between the two ends. From germline, CDR1 is MNHEY and CDR2 SMNVEV (reference sequence). The CDR3 loop spans 14 amino acids. The CDR3 bases are TGTGCCAGCAGGCCAGGACAGTACCAAGAGACCCAGTACTTC. It translates to CASRPGQYQETQYF.

The chain has TRBV19 and TRBJ1-5; TRBD1 agrees at 7 bases. CDR3 length: 14 residues. V shed 3 bases, J shed 5 bases, and the junction held 4 bases outside the gene matches. Germline V lookup: CDR1 LNHDA, CDR2 SQIVND (reference sequence). The CDR3: CASSMPGQYQPQHF. The CDR3 nucleotides are TGTGCCAGTAGTATGCCGGGACAGTATCAGCCCCAGCATTTT. The full variable domain, with the rest looked up from reference TRBV19 and TRBJ1-5, is DGGITQSPKYLFRKEGQNVTLSCEQNLNHDAMYWYRQDPGQGLRLIYYSQIVNDFQKGDIAEGYSVSREKKESFPLTVTSAQKNPTAFYLCASSMPGQYQPQHFGDGTRLSIL.

The chain links TRBV28 to TRBJ2-7, with D possibly called TRBD1 or TRBD2 (5 bases each). The CDR3 is made up of 14 amino acids. The V gene's germline CDR1 is MDHEN and CDR2 SYDVKM. Trimming stripped 5 bases from V and 2 bases from J, with 13 bases between. Here the CDR3 DNA reads TGTGCCAGCAGTCCCCGGGACCGGACCTACGAGCAGTACTTC. This codes for CASSPRDRTYEQYF.

This sequence joins TRBV12-2 and TRBJ2-5; the table's D gene call, TRBD2, was not cross checked with the DNA. TRBV12-2 is a pseudogene locus. The CDR3 length is 14 residues. CDR3 sequence: CASRIAGGPGEQYF. In nucleotides, the CDR3 is TGTGCAAGTCGCATAGCGGGAGGGCCGGGTGAGCAGTACTTC.

This chain links TRBV10-3 with TRBJ2-3, with 7 bases lining up with TRBD2. The CDR3 extends over 16 amino acids. The J segment lost 3 bases and the V segment lost 6 bases, leaving 12 bases of the junction unmatched. Per germline, CDR1 ENHRY and CDR2 SYGVKD. CDR3 protein: CAIRPGGEVGTDTQYF. In nucleotides, the CDR3 is TGTGCCATCAGGCCTGGGGGGGAGGTAGGGACAGATACGCAGTATTTT.

V and J are TRBV5-5 and TRBJ2-2; 9 nucleotides align to TRBD1. J gave up 3 bases and V 3 bases, and 6 bases lay outside the gene matches. This CDR3 has 16 residues. Per germline, CDR1 SGHKS and CDR2 YYEKEE (reference sequence). The CDR3 DNA reads as TGTGCCAGCAGCTACCAGACAGGGGGGTACACCGGGGAGCTGTTTTTT. Its translation: CASSYQTGGYTGELFF.

This clone was observed a handful of times. The V call is TRBV30, the J call TRBJ1-2; D unclear. V was shortened by 0 bases and J by 5 bases, with 10 bases between the two germline ends. Germline lookup yields CDR1 GTSNPN and CDR2 SVGIG (reference sequence). This CDR3 spans 13 amino acids. CDR3 coding DNA: TGTGCCTGGAGTGTTGGCCCCACTTATGGCTACACCTTC. Its translation is CAWSVGPTYGYTF.

The chain joins TRBV6-5 to TRBJ2-7; no firm D call. This CDR3 region has 15 residues. CDR1 and CDR2 from the germline V gene are MNHEY and SVGAGI. Between the trimmed V and J ends, which lost 2 bases and 4 bases, there was a span of 15 bases. DNA of the CDR3: TGTGCCAGCAGTTACCTTGGGGTCTCGTTGTACGAGCAGTACTTC. Its protein product is CASSYLGVSLYEQYF.

The rearrangement joins TRBV18 to TRBJ2-5; D remains ambiguous. The CDR3 is made up of 12 amino acids. Trimming stripped 3 bases from V and 5 bases from J, with 7 bases between. The germline V gene has CDR1 KGHSH and CDR2 LQKENI. The CDR3 is CASSPVGETQYF. CDR3 coding DNA: TGTGCCAGCTCACCCGTCGGCGAGACCCAGTACTTC. The variable domain in full, with the rest retrieved from reference TRBV18 and TRBJ2-5, is NAGVMQNPRHLVRRRGQEARLRCSPMKGHSHVYWYRQLPEEGLKFMVYLQKENIIDESGMPKERFSAEFPKEGPSILRIQQVVRGDSAAYFCASSPVGETQYFGPGTRLLVL.

The chain is built from TRBV7-8 and TRBJ2-1; D not certain. CDR3 size: 14 residues. Trimming cost V 3 bases and J 1 base, with 7 bases left between them. Germline CDR1 is SGHVS and CDR2 is FQNEAQ. As DNA, the CDR3 is TGTGCCAGCAGCTTGGGCGGTTCCTACAATGAGCAGTTCTTC. As protein: CASSLGGSYNEQFF.

CDR3 loop: CASSYGTGQETQYF. The CDR3 DNA follows: TGTGCCAGCAGTTACGGGACGGGACAAGAGACCCAGTACTTC. The chain recombines TRBV6-5 with TRBJ2-5; possibly TRBD1 or TRBD2 for D (5 bases each). Trimming stripped 2 bases from V and 2 bases from J, with 9 bases between. The CDR3 contains 14 residues. Germline CDR1 and CDR2: MNHEY and SVGAGI.

This clone has just one count. This chain joins TRBV4-1 and TRBJ1-5; D remains ambiguous. In germline, CDR1 is MGHRA, CDR2 YSYEKL. The V end lost 2 bases, the J end lost 9 bases, and 11 bases lay between the germline ends. The length of the CDR3 is 13 residues. CDR3 coding DNA: TGCGCCAGCAGCCAAATTTTAGGTGGGCCCCAGCATTTT. This encodes CASSQILGGPQHF.

V usage is TRBV6-1 and J usage is TRBJ2-2; D perhaps matches TRBD2 (6 bases). CDR1 and CDR2 from the germline V gene are MNHNS and SASEGT. Trimming shortened V by 4 bases and J by 6 bases, and 9 bases separated the two germline ends. The CDR3 is 13 residues long. This CDR3 is CASSVAEAGELFF. For the CDR3, the DNA is TGTGCCAGCAGTGTAGCGGAAGCCGGGGAGCTGTTTTTT.

CDR3 sequence reads: CASSSPGGRFYGYTF. The CDR3, as DNA: TGTGCCAGCAGTTCGCCTGGGGGGCGCTTCTATGGCTACACCTTC. This chain connects TRBV28 to TRBJ1-2; weak D call: TRBD1 (6 bases). The CDR3 runs to 15 residues. Trimming left V 4 bases short and J 4 bases short, with 16 bases between. Germline values: CDR1 MDHEN, CDR2 SYDVKM.

The genes are TRBV29-1 and TRBJ2-7; the match to TRBD1 covers 11 bases. The CDR3 spans 14 residues. Germline V CDR1 and CDR2: SQVTM, ANQGSEA. The V segment lost 7 bases and the J segment 3 bases; nucleotides outside the gene matches: 8. Here the CDR3 DNA reads TGCAGCGCCCGGGACAGGGGGTTGAACTACGAGCAGTACTTC. Translation gives CSARDRGLNYEQYF.

This clone has more than one count but fewer than ten. V and J are TRBV5-1 and TRBJ2-3; the D gene is possibly TRBD2 (5 bases). The germline V and J ends were trimmed by 3 bases and 3 bases, with 23 bases remaining between them. CDR1 is SGHRS, CDR2 YFSETQ, per germline. There are 18 residues in the CDR3. CDR3 DNA sequence: TGCGCCAGCAGCTCCCTCCCTCCAGGTGGAGGCTCGACAGATACGCAGTATTTT. The encoded protein is CASSSLPPGGGSTDTQYF.

The chain couples TRBV5-1 to TRBJ1-1; 9 bases are a match to TRBD1. The germline V gene encodes CDR1 SGHRS and CDR2 YFSETQ. Trimming at V came to 5 bases and at J to 4 bases, leaving 9 bases not matched to a gene. There are 15 residues in the CDR3. This CDR3 reads CASSPRDRVFTEAFF. The CDR3 region has the DNA TGCGCCAGCAGTCCCCGGGACAGGGTGTTCACTGAAGCTTTCTTT.

The chain couples TRBV12-5 to TRBJ1-1, with a weak D call TRBD1 (6 bases). V gave up 7 bases and J gave up 7 bases, with 19 bases separating them. The CDR3 is 14 amino acids. From germline, CDR1 is LGHNT and CDR2 FRNRAP. This CDR3 is CASAPHVGGDEAFF. The DNA for the CDR3 is TGTGCTAGTGCCCCTCATGTAGGGGGGGATGAAGCTTTCTTT.

Note on this clone: At one boundary the junction diverges from the germline segment, which might be a read error. The genes are TRBV7-2 and TRBJ1-5; TRBD1 aligns across 9 bases. The CDR3 is 16 amino acids. CDR1 SGHTA and CDR2 FQGNSA come from the germline V gene. This CDR3 reads CASSQDRGISNQPQHF. CDR3 nucleotide sequence: TGCGCCAGCAGCCAAGACAGGGGGATAAGCAATCAGCCCCAGCATTTT. Full variable domain (remainder filled in from reference TRBV7-2 and TRBJ1-5): GAGVSQSPSNKVTEKGKDVELRCDPISGHTALYWYRQSLGQGLEFLIYFQGNSAPDKSGLPSDRFSAERTGGSVSTLTIQRTQQEDSAVYLCASSQDRGISNQPQHFGDGTRLSIL.

The V and J genes are TRBV18 and TRBJ2-1; D may be TRBD1 (6 bases). The CDR3 covers 15 residues. Germline CDR1 KGHSH, CDR2 LQKENI. The V gene lost 3 bases and the J gene lost 4 bases, with 13 bases spanning the gap. As DNA, the CDR3 is TGTGCCAGCTCACCGCTGACAGGAGCATACAATGAGCAGTTCTTC. This translates into CASSPLTGAYNEQFF. The full variable domain, completed using reference TRBV18 and TRBJ2-1, is NAGVMQNPRHLVRRRGQEARLRCSPMKGHSHVYWYRQLPEEGLKFMVYLQKENIIDESGMPKERFSAEFPKEGPSILRIQQVVRGDSAAYFCASSPLTGAYNEQFFGPGTRLTVL.